What follows are 11 T cell receptor beta chains derived from one specimen sequenced in a study of blood T cell repertoires in COVID-19 (dated by TCRdb to the early 2020s). The library was obtained by the immunoSEQ multiplex PCR assay. Imported from immuneACCESS, the table was reduced by TCRdb to in-frame sequences with V and J called. These copies leave out some clones; in studies compared against another copy, an unresolved V gene accounts for under half, and the cause of the remainder is not known. In all, the sample holds a few hundred thousand clones, and around nine tenths of those were seen once. The ten largest clones capture 1.7% of the sample. The sample was PBMCs or T cells enriched from blood (not recorded which). The receptors stem from a woman in her thirties who had recovered from COVID-19.

The V gene is TRBV18, the J gene TRBJ1-3, with 7 bases lining up with TRBD1. CDR3 size: 16 residues. From germline, CDR1 is KGHSH and CDR2 LQKENI. V shed 6 bases, J shed 0 bases, and the junction held 8 bases outside the gene matches. The CDR3 loop reads CASSLGQADSGNTIYF. For the CDR3, the DNA is TGTGCCAGCTCCCTCGGACAGGCGGACTCTGGAAACACCATATATTTT.

The rearrangement uses TRBV5-8 and TRBJ2-7; 10 bases agree with TRBD1. Trimming took 4 bases from V and 0 from J; bases not matched to a gene: 7. Germline V gene data show CDR1 as SGHTS and CDR2 as YDEGEE. The CDR3 runs 16 residues. In nucleotides, the CDR3 is TGTGCCAGCAGCACAGCCGGGACAGGGGCCTCCTACGAGCAGTACTTC. It is translated as CASSTAGTGASYEQYF. Filled out from reference TRBV5-8 and TRBJ2-7, the complete variable domain reads EAGVTQSPTHLIKTRGQQATLRCSPISGHTSVYWYQQALGLGLQFLLWYDEGEERNRGNFPPRFSGRQFPNYSSELNVNALELEDSALYLCASSTAGTGASYEQYFGPGTRLTVT.

J is TRBJ1-1 and V is TRBV5-1; possibly TRBD1 for D (6 bases). The CDR3 loop spans 14 amino acids. Trimming stripped 4 bases from V and 2 bases from J, with 12 bases between. Looked up from germline, CDR1 is SGHRS and CDR2 is YFSETQ. The CDR3 loop reads CASSKDSANTEAFF. CDR3 bases: TGCGCCAGCAGCAAGGACAGCGCAAACACTGAAGCTTTCTTT.

V gene TRBV5-1 combines with J gene TRBJ1-6; 7 nucleotides line up with TRBD1. The CDR3 extends over 20 amino acids. Germline V lookup: CDR1 SGHRS, CDR2 YFSETQ. V trimming: 0 bases; J trimming: 0 bases; junction bases outside the gene matches: 12. The CDR3 region is CASSLGGGSMFSSYNSPLHF. The CDR3 DNA is TGCGCCAGCAGCTTGGGAGGGGGCTCGATGTTTAGCTCCTATAATTCACCCCTCCACTTT.

The chain couples TRBV29-1 to TRBJ2-1; D is unresolved. Germline values: CDR1 SQVTM, CDR2 ANQGSEA. The CDR3 sequence is 10 residues long. V lost 6 bases, J lost 5 bases, and 5 bases lay in between. CDR3 region: CSVFNNEQFF. As DNA, the CDR3 is TGCAGCGTGTTCAACAATGAGCAGTTCTTC.

The chain combines TRBV23-1 with TRBJ1-4, with D tentatively TRBD1 (5 bases). TRBV23-1 is identified as an open reading frame with a role that is uncertain. The germline V and J ends were trimmed by 7 bases and 7 bases, with 16 bases remaining between them. This CDR3 has 14 amino acids. The DNA of the CDR3 is TGCGCCAGCATAGGAGGGCAGGGTGGTGAAAAACTGTTTTTT. Translated: CASIGGQGGEKLFF.

About this clone: The identical CDR3 is also encoded by other nucleotide sequences in the sample. The rearrangement uses TRBV6-1 and TRBJ2-7; 7 bases align to TRBD2. The germline gives CDR1 MNHNS, CDR2 SASEGT. The CDR3 spans 14 residues. V lost 0 bases and J lost 4; bases outside the gene matches: 3. CDR3 sequence: CASSEAGRGYEQYF. The CDR3 DNA reads as TGTGCCAGCAGTGAAGCGGGGCGGGGGTACGAGCAGTACTTC.

The sample holds one count of this clone. CDR3 DNA sequence: TGCGCCAGCAGCCCCCCGTCGGGACAGACATACTACGAGCAGTACTTC. Residues: CASSPPSGQTYYEQYF. V and J are TRBV4-1 and TRBJ2-7; TRBD1 matches at 7 bases. Trimming at V came to 4 bases and at J to 3 bases, leaving 12 bases not matched to a gene. The CDR3 contains 16 residues. CDR1 and CDR2 (germline): MGHRA, YSYEKL.

V and J are TRBV5-4 and TRBJ1-2; D is uncertain. CDR1 SGHNT and CDR2 YYREEE come from the germline V gene (reference sequence). This CDR3 has 14 amino acids. The V end was cut by 7 bases, the J end by 0 bases, with 13 bases between. The CDR3: CASGLDPANYGYTF. The DNA for the CDR3 is TGTGCCAGCGGATTGGACCCGGCTAACTATGGCTACACCTTC.

The chain employs TRBV10-3 and TRBJ1-5, with D perhaps matching TRBD1 (6 bases). Germline assignment: CDR1 ENHRY and CDR2 SYGVKD. This CDR3 comprises 15 residues. Trimming shortened V by 2 bases and J by 1 base, and 9 bases separated the two germline ends. The CDR3 reads CAISETGKSNQPQHF. Here the CDR3 DNA reads TGTGCCATCAGTGAGACAGGGAAAAGCAATCAGCCCCAGCATTTT.

CDR3 sequence: CASSRGRGSTEAFF. CDR3 nucleotide sequence: TGTGCCAGCAGTCGGGGCAGGGGTTCCACTGAAGCTTTCTTT. The chain links TRBV7-2 to TRBJ1-1; tentatively, D is TRBD1 (6 bases). Germline V gene sequence: CDR1 SGHTA, CDR2 FQGNSA. The CDR3 is made up of 14 amino acids. V was cut by 6 bases and J by 4 bases, with 15 bases left in between.